This T cell receptor beta chain was retrieved from a study of CD8 T cells in Susac syndrome. CDR1 and CDR2 (germline): ENHRY, SYGVKD. The CDR3 sequence is 12 residues long. Trimming stripped 6 bases from V and 6 bases from J, with 9 bases between. The authors reverse transcribed about 0.5 to 1 ug RNA with random hexamers. TCRdb reanalysed the immunoSEQ multiplex PCR reads using MiXCR and keeps one entry per CDR3 protein. This sample has about 170,000 distinct CDR3 sequences, with around 93% found just once. This sequence joins TRBV10-3 and TRBJ2-1, with a weak D call TRBD1 (6 bases). Sequencing was done on a sample of CD4+ T cells from PBMCs. The source is a human donor with multiple sclerosis. In DNA, the CDR3 is TGTGCCATCAGCGGACAGTCCAATGAGCAGTTCTTC. Amino acid sequence: CAISGQSNEQFF.